Here is one T cell receptor (beta chain) with its context. Participants reported their clinical history, and cohort assignment relied on those reports. These data come from a study of blood T cell repertoires in COVID-19. TCRdb's copy holds only in-frame clones and misses some; the assay was immunoSEQ multiplex PCR. Counted here are 200,000 or so clones, more than 65% occurring once; the ten biggest clones make up around 7%. J gave up 2 bases and V 3 bases, and 6 bases lay outside the gene matches. The CDR3 is made up of 15 amino acids. Germline V gene sequence: CDR1 GTSNPN, CDR2 SVGIG (reference sequence).

The chain has TRBV30 and TRBJ1-3; 8 positions match TRBD1. This clonotype was sampled from a man aged 40-49 years who had recovered from COVID-19. Input material: PBMCs or T cells enriched from blood (not recorded which). Here the CDR3 reads CAWRADRGAGNTIYF. The DNA for the CDR3 is TGTGCCTGGAGAGCAGACAGGGGCGCTGGAAACACCATATATTTT.